This T cell receptor (beta chain) comes out of a study of cytomegalovirus exposure and HLA in healthy donors. Study overall: According to later analysis, the same platform produced the 120 or so validation and approximately 630 first-cohort repertoires.

Libraries were prepared by immunoSEQ multiplex PCR; TCRdb keeps only in-frame clonotypes and omits some of them. The top ten clones hold around 0.88% of a sample with about 310,000 clones, roughly 88% of them seen once. The CDR3 length is 16 residues. V lost 0 bases to trimming and J lost 4 bases, with 16 bases between them. Germline V gives CDR1 SGHDT, CDR2 YYEEEE. This clone is a singleton in its sample. The sample comprised PBMCs. This sequence was found in a man aged 30 to 39 in good health and CMV-seronegative. The rearrangement joins TRBV5-6 to TRBJ1-1; maybe TRBD1 (6 bases). The CDR3: CASSLELGGYATEAFF. The CDR3 nucleotides are TGTGCCAGCAGCTTGGAATTAGGGGGTTACGCCACTGAAGCTTTCTTT.